This entry is about one T cell receptor beta chain. This sample is part of a study of immune characterization of retroperitoneal liposarcoma. TCRdb recomputed calls from the PCR reads with MiXCR, one row per CDR3 protein. The sample shows approximately 11,000 distinct CDR3 sequences, about 46% of them seen only once. The sequence was collected from a female donor with retroperitoneal liposarcoma. The sample comprised tumor tissue.

The CDR3 spells CASTLSQGGYEQFF. Written as DNA, the CDR3 is TGTGCCAGCACCCTATCACAGGGGGGATACGAGCAGTTCTTC. This chain joins TRBV11-2 and TRBJ2-1; the match to TRBD1 covers 8 bases. This CDR3 comprises 14 residues. Germline V gene data show CDR1 as SGHAT and CDR2 as FQNNGV. J lost 10 bases, V lost 7 bases, and 12 bases had no gene match.